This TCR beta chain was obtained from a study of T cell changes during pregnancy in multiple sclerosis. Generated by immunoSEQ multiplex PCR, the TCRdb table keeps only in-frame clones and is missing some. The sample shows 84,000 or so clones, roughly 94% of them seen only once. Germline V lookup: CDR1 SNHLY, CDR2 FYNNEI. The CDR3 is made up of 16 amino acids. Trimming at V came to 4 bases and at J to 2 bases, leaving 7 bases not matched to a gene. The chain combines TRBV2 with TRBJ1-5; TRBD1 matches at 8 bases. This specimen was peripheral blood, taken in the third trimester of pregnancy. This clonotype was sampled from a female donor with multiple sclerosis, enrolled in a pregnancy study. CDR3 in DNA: TGTGCCAGCAGTGCGCAGCTGGGACAGGGCAATCAGCCCCAGCATTTT. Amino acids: CASSAQLGQGNQPQHF.